A selection of T cell receptor beta chains follows, all from one sample in a study of shared clonotypes between healthy human individuals. The assay was immunoSEQ multiplex PCR, and TCRdb's table has in-frame clones only and misses some. Of 2 million to 2.5 million clones detected, 85% to 95% appear once; the ten largest clones hold 0.85% to 1.3%. Sequenced: naive CD8+ T cells sorted from blood. These receptors all stem from a man aged 18 to 30 in good health. The CDR3 runs from the conserved cysteine through the conserved F or W. The order of the fields is D gene, V gene, J gene, clone size, CDR3 DNA, CDR3 protein. The D gene is left open where the match is weak. Some rows mark clone size as missing; the rest say once, few, many or name a class of expanded clone.

>.|TRBV27|TRBJ1-6|.
TGTGCCAGCAGTTTATCTTCAGGGACTAATTCACCCCTCCACTTT
CASSLSSGTNSPLHF
>.|TRBV2|TRBJ2-1|.
TGTGCCAGCAGTGGGGGATTGGGTGGACCCGAGCAGTTCTTC
CASSGGLGGPEQFF
>TRBD1|TRBV4-1|TRBJ1-2|.
TGCGCCAGCAGCCAAGAAGGTGGAAGACAGGGGTACTATGGCTACACCTTC
CASSQEGGRQGYYGYTF
>TRBD2|TRBV5-1|TRBJ2-3|.
TGCGCCAGCAGCTTACGCGGACTAGCGGACACAGATACGCAGTATTTT
CASSLRGLADTDTQYF
>.|TRBV7-9|TRBJ2-7|few
TGTGCCAGCAGCCTTGGAACCTACGAGCAGTACTTC
CASSLGTYEQYF
>TRBD2|TRBV27|TRBJ2-3|.
TGTGCCAGCAGTTTATTAGCGGGGAAAACAGATACGCAGTATTTT
CASSLLAGKTDTQYF
>TRBD2|TRBV7-9|TRBJ2-3|.
TGTGCCAGCAGCCCCTTAGCGGGAGCCAGCACAGATACGCAGTATTTT
CASSPLAGASTDTQYF
>.|TRBV7-9|TRBJ1-5|.
TGTGCCAGCAGTAAAGCGGGGAATCAGCCCCAGCATTTT
CASSKAGNQPQHF
>.|TRBV7-9|TRBJ2-7|once
TGTGCCAGCAGCCTACTTGGGACGTCCAGCTACGAGCAGTACTTC
CASSLLGTSSYEQYF
>TRBD2|TRBV6-1|TRBJ2-7|.
TGTGCCAGCAGTGAATCGGGGCTAGCGGGAGACGAGCAGTACTTC
CASSESGLAGDEQYF
>TRBD2|TRBV7-7|TRBJ2-3|.
TGTGCTAGCAGCTTGTCTAGCGGGTACTTGGATACGCAGTATTTT
CASSLSSGYLDTQYF
>TRBD2|TRBV11-2|TRBJ2-7|.
TGTGCCAGCAGCAGATCGACTAGCCTCCTCGCCTACGAGCAGTACTTC
CASSRSTSLLAYEQYF
>TRBD1|TRBV28|TRBJ1-5|.
TGTGCCAGCAGTTTCGACAGGGGAGGAAATCAGCCCCAGCATTTT
CASSFDRGGNQPQHF
>.|TRBV2|TRBJ2-5|.
TGTGCCAGCAGTGAAGGGTTCCGAGAGCAAGAGACCCAGTACTTC
CASSEGFREQETQYF
>TRBD2|TRBV7-7|TRBJ2-1|.
TGTGCAGTCCGCGGGGGAGCCTACAATGAGCAGTTCTTC
CAVRGGAYNEQFF
>.|TRBV28|TRBJ2-7|.
TGTGCCAGCAGTCCCCCTATGGAGCAGTACTTC
CASSPPMEQYF
>.|TRBV13|TRBJ2-7|.
TGTGCCAGCAGCTTAGGTGGGGCCGGAGGTCTCGAGCAGTACTTC
CASSLGGAGGLEQYF
>.|TRBV7-9|TRBJ2-7|.
TGTGCCAGCAGCGCAGACAGCGACGGGTACTACGAGCAGTACTTC
CASSADSDGYYEQYF
>.|TRBV6-5|TRBJ2-5|.
TGTGCCGCCGGAGGGGCGGTTACAGAGACCCAGTACTTC
CAAGGAVTETQYF
>TRBD2|TRBV7-6|TRBJ2-7|.
TGTGCCAGCAGCGCCGGGACTAGCGGCTCCTACGAGCAGTACTTC
CASSAGTSGSYEQYF
>.|TRBV13|TRBJ2-1|.
TGTGCCAGCAACCAGAGAGGTTCCTACAATGAGCAGTTCTTC
CASNQRGSYNEQFF
>.|TRBV6-4|TRBJ2-2|once
TGTGCCAGCAGTGAGGCAGGCGGGGAGCTGTTTTTT
CASSEAGGELFF
>TRBD1|TRBV6-1|TRBJ1-5|.
TGTGCCAGCAGTGAACATATAGGGACAGGGGGCGAAGGCAATCAGCCCCAGCATTTT
CASSEHIGTGGEGNQPQHF
>.|TRBV27|TRBJ2-3|once
TGTGCCAGCAGTTTATCGATAAGAGGCACAGATACGCAGTATTTT
CASSLSIRGTDTQYF
>.|TRBV6-5|TRBJ2-1|.
TGTGCCAGCAGCGCTAACTACAATGAGCAGTTCTTC
CASSANYNEQFF